What follows are 30 T cell receptor beta chains derived from one specimen sequenced in a study of blood T cell repertoires in COVID-19. Sequencing was performed with immunoSEQ multiplex PCR; in TCRdb, only in-frame clones are kept and a portion is missing. Among 400,000 or so clones listed, approximately 90% were seen once. Sequenced input: peripheral blood. The receptors shown here come from a man in his late teens or twenties with COVID-19, enrolled during active disease.

The CDR3 sequence is CASSLTKSSGGWTDTQYF. For the CDR3, the DNA is TGCGCCAGCAGCTTGACGAAGTCTAGCGGGGGGTGGACAGATACGCAGTATTTT. The chain recombines TRBV5-1 with TRBJ2-3; 11 bases are shared with TRBD2. Germline values: CDR1 SGHRS, CDR2 YFSETQ. The V segment lost 1 base and the J segment 3 bases; nucleotides outside the gene matches: 10. This CDR3 comprises 18 residues. Full variable domain (outside the CDR3, taken from reference TRBV5-1 and TRBJ2-3): KAGVTQTPRYLIKTRGQQVTLSCSPISGHRSVSWYQQTPGQGLQFLFEYFSETQRNKGNFPGRFSGRQFSNSRSEMNVSTLELGDSALYLCASSLTKSSGGWTDTQYFGPGTRLTVL.

The rearrangement joins TRBV5-1 to TRBJ1-6; 9 positions match TRBD1. The length of the CDR3 is 14 residues. J was trimmed by 9 bases and V by 0 bases; bases with no gene match: 1. Germline V lookup: CDR1 SGHRS, CDR2 YFSETQ. The CDR3 protein is CASSLETGGSPLHF. CDR3 DNA: TGCGCCAGCAGCTTGGAGACAGGGGGTTCACCCCTCCACTTT.

V gene TRBV7-8 combines with J gene TRBJ2-5; possibly TRBD1 for D (6 bases). The germline CDR1 and CDR2 sequences are SGHVS and FQNEAQ. The V end was cut by 1 base, the J end by 1 base, with 13 bases between. CDR3 length: 16 amino acids. The CDR3 bases are TGTGCCAGCAGCTTAGTGGGGGCAGGGGCCCAAGAGACCCAGTACTTC. Protein product: CASSLVGAGAQETQYF.

CDR3 nucleotides: TGCGCCAGCAGCTTGGAAACTAGCGGGAGATACACAGATACGCAGTATTTT. It is translated as CASSLETSGRYTDTQYF. The chain is built from TRBV5-1 and TRBJ2-3; 11 bases line up with TRBD2. The CDR3 covers 17 residues. V shed 0 bases and J 2 bases; nucleotides not matched to a gene: 5. The germline gives CDR1 SGHRS, CDR2 YFSETQ. Full variable domain (missing parts from reference TRBV5-1 and TRBJ2-3): KAGVTQTPRYLIKTRGQQVTLSCSPISGHRSVSWYQQTPGQGLQFLFEYFSETQRNKGNFPGRFSGRQFSNSRSEMNVSTLELGDSALYLCASSLETSGRYTDTQYFGPGTRLTVL.

The V gene is TRBV24-1, the J gene TRBJ1-2; the D gene is possibly TRBD1 (5 bases). Germline CDR1 and CDR2: KGHDR and SFDVKD. The CDR3 sequence is 14 residues long. V shed 5 bases and J shed 6 bases, with 15 bases lying between them. CDR3 sequence: CATSGGTAWDGYTF. The CDR3 DNA reads as TGTGCCACCAGTGGGGGCACGGCTTGGGATGGCTACACCTTC.

The chain couples TRBV6-5 to TRBJ1-2, with TRBD1 identical over 7 bases. The CDR3 length is 13 residues. Germline trimming cut 8 bases from V and 5 bases from J; bases unmatched to any gene: 8. Germline CDR1 and CDR2: MNHEY and SVGAGI. The CDR3 is CASHSGTEYGYTF. The DNA for the CDR3 is TGTGCCAGCCACTCCGGGACAGAGTATGGCTACACCTTC.

The chain employs TRBV5-1 and TRBJ2-1, with D maybe TRBD2 (5 bases). The CDR3 has 13 amino acids. Germline assignment: CDR1 SGHRS and CDR2 YFSETQ. The V end lost 4 bases, the J end lost 8 bases, and 13 bases lay between the germline ends. For the CDR3, the DNA is TGCGCCAGCAGCCAAAGTGAGGGCTATGAGCAGTTCTTC. Encoded protein: CASSQSEGYEQFF.

The count of this clone is one. The chain uses TRBV2 and TRBJ2-3; 7 bases line up with TRBD2. Germline loops: CDR1 SNHLY, CDR2 FYNNEI. The CDR3 is 14 residues long. The V gene end was trimmed by 7 bases and the J gene end by 2 bases; junction bases not matched to a gene: 6. This CDR3 reads CASIRGLNTDTQYF. For the CDR3, the DNA is TGTGCCAGCATTAGGGGACTAAACACAGATACGCAGTATTTT.

The J gene is TRBJ1-3, the V gene TRBV7-9, with unresolved D. The germline V gene encodes CDR1 SEHNR and CDR2 FQNEAQ (reference sequence). Trimming cost V 2 bases and J 2 bases, with 7 bases left between them. The CDR3 consists of 14 residues. Here the CDR3 DNA reads TGTGCCAGCAGCTTATCGCAGGCTGGAAACACCATATATTTT. This encodes CASSLSQAGNTIYF.

This chain links TRBV5-6 with TRBJ1-2; D is ambiguous. V was shortened by 0 bases and J by 2 bases, with 5 bases between the two germline ends. Germline CDR1 and CDR2: SGHDT and YYEEEE. This CDR3 region has 13 residues. The CDR3: CASSLGRNYGYTF. CDR3 coding DNA: TGTGCCAGCAGCTTGGGGCGGAACTATGGCTACACCTTC.

This chain connects TRBV6-4 to TRBJ1-1, with a weak D call TRBD1 (5 bases). V was clipped by 0 bases and J by 6 bases, with 8 bases between them. The CDR3 sequence is 13 residues long. Germline CDR1 is MRHNA and CDR2 is SNTAGT. The CDR3 loop is CASSDSGRAEAFF. The CDR3 DNA is TGTGCCAGCAGTGACTCGGGCAGGGCTGAAGCTTTCTTT.

On this clone: The germline gene is not matched at one end of the junction; a read error may be the cause. CDR3 sequence (DNA): TGTGCCAGCAGAGAAGCGGGAGGAAAACTATACGAGCAGTACTTC. Amino acids: CASREAGGKLYEQYF. The chain carries TRBV6-1 and TRBJ2-7; 9 bases are a match to TRBD2. CDR3 size: 15 residues. Germline CDR1 MNHNS, CDR2 SASEGT.

This chain joins TRBV7-2 and TRBJ2-7, with a tentative D call TRBD1 (6 bases). The CDR3 consists of 16 residues. Between the trimmed V and J ends, which lost 6 bases and 1 base, there was a span of 19 bases. Germline loops: CDR1 SGHTA, CDR2 FQGNSA. CDR3 sequence: CASSQKYRDDSYEQYF. The CDR3 coding sequence is TGTGCCAGCAGTCAAAAGTACAGGGATGATTCCTACGAGCAGTACTTC.

This clone has a single count. The CDR3 here is CASSAGRGSSYEQYF. Written as DNA, the CDR3 is TGTGCCAGCAGCGCGGGGCGGGGGAGCTCCTACGAGCAGTACTTC. This chain connects TRBV9 to TRBJ2-7; 7 positions agree with TRBD2. V lost 3 bases to trimming and J lost 0 bases; unmatched junction nucleotides: 6. CDR1 is SGDLS, CDR2 YYNGEE, per germline. There are 15 residues in the CDR3.

The chain recombines TRBV18 with TRBJ2-7; D unresolved. Germline V gives CDR1 KGHSH, CDR2 LQKENI. This CDR3 is 12 amino acids long. The V and J ends lost 4 bases and 4 bases respectively, with 8 bases between them. Here the CDR3 reads CASSQLGYEQYF. As DNA, the CDR3 is TGTGCCAGCTCACAGCTTGGTTACGAGCAGTACTTC. Full variable domain (outside the CDR3, taken from reference TRBV18 and TRBJ2-7): NAGVMQNPRHLVRRRGQEARLRCSPMKGHSHVYWYRQLPEEGLKFMVYLQKENIIDESGMPKERFSAEFPKEGPSILRIQQVVRGDSAAYFCASSQLGYEQYFGPGTRLTVT.

The chain uses TRBV2 and TRBJ1-2; 7 positions match TRBD1. The germline CDR1 and CDR2 sequences are SNHLY and FYNNEI. The CDR3 is 12 amino acids. V shed 6 bases, J shed 8 bases, and the junction held 6 bases outside the gene matches. CDR3 sequence reads: CASRRQGSGYTF. DNA for the CDR3: TGTGCCAGCAGACGACAGGGTTCCGGCTACACCTTC. Full variable domain (missing parts from reference TRBV2 and TRBJ1-2): EPEVTQTPSHQVTQMGQEVILRCVPISNHLYFYWYRQILGQKVEFLVSFYNNEISEKSEIFDDQFSVERPDGSNFTLKIRSTKLEDSAMYFCASRRQGSGYTFGSGTRLTVV.

V gene TRBV4-2 combines with J gene TRBJ2-2, with D possibly matching TRBD2 (5 bases). The V end was cut by 2 bases, the J end by 1 base, with 11 bases between. The CDR3 consists of 16 residues. The germline gives CDR1 LGHNA, CDR2 YNFKEQ. As DNA, the CDR3 is TGTGCCAGCAGCCAAATCGATCGGGAGAACACCGGGGAGCTGTTTTTT. Residues: CASSQIDRENTGELFF.

The V gene is TRBV20-1, the J gene TRBJ2-1, with no clear D. The germline V gene encodes CDR1 DFQATT and CDR2 SNEGSKA (reference sequence). The CDR3 has 11 amino acids. Trimming cost V 7 bases and J 4 bases, with 8 bases left between them. This CDR3 reads CSGTLYNEQFF. The CDR3 DNA is TGCAGTGGAACTTTATACAATGAGCAGTTCTTC.

The chain is built from TRBV24-1 and TRBJ1-2, with D hard to call. The V end lost 0 bases, the J end lost 3 bases, and 13 bases lay between the germline ends. CDR3 length equals 16 residues. CDR1 KGHDR and CDR2 SFDVKD come from the germline V gene. CDR3 residues: CATSDLHPIEDYGYTF. CDR3 DNA: TGTGCCACCAGTGATTTGCATCCGATAGAGGACTATGGCTACACCTTC.

This chain joins TRBV6-5 and TRBJ1-2; D is uncertain. V dropped 2 bases and J dropped 3 bases, with 13 bases sitting between them. Germline CDR1 is MNHEY and CDR2 is SVGAGI. The CDR3 length is 15 residues. The CDR3 coding sequence is TGTGCCAGCAGTTACACCGGGGAGGAGTACTATGGCTACACCTTC. Protein product: CASSYTGEEYYGYTF.

The V call is TRBV7-9, the J call TRBJ2-2; 8 positions agree with TRBD1. After removal of 5 bases from V and 3 bases from J, the junction contained 11 bases not matched to a gene. The CDR3 is 17 residues long. CDR1 is SEHNR, CDR2 FQNEAQ, per germline (reference sequence). CDR3 sequence (DNA): TGTGCCAGCAGCAGTACGAGGACAGGGAAAGACACCGGGGAGCTGTTTTTT. This encodes CASSSTRTGKDTGELFF. Using reference TRBV7-9 and TRBJ2-2 for the parts outside the CDR3, the full variable domain is DTGVSQNPRHKITKRGQNVTFRCDPISEHNRLYWYRQTLGQGPEFLTYFQNEAQLEKSRLLSDRFSAERPKGSFSTLEIQRTEQGDSAMYLCASSSTRTGKDTGELFFGEGSRLTVL.

The gene calls are TRBV2 and TRBJ1-4; D gene unclear. From germline, CDR1 is SNHLY and CDR2 FYNNEI. The CDR3 length is 16 residues. V lost 5 bases and J 0 bases, leaving 13 bases between the germline ends. CDR3 in amino acids: CASSLTGVATNEKLFF. The CDR3 DNA is TGTGCCAGCAGTCTCACCGGGGTTGCAACTAATGAAAAACTGTTTTTT.

On this clone itself: The same CDR3 is also encoded by other DNA sequences in this sample. The chain couples TRBV19 to TRBJ2-1; D ambiguous. The CDR3 is 12 amino acids. Trimming removed 1 base from V and 7 bases from J, with 5 bases in between. The germline CDR1 and CDR2 sequences are LNHDA and SQIVND (reference sequence). The DNA of the CDR3 is TGTGCCAGTAGTATAGGAGGAAATGAGCAGTTCTTC. Translated: CASSIGGNEQFF.

The genes are TRBV10-3 and TRBJ1-6; TRBD1 agrees at 9 bases. The CDR3 spans 12 residues. CDR1 and CDR2 (germline): ENHRY, SYGVKD. Unmatched junction bases numbered 3, after V lost 11 bases and J lost 7 bases. The CDR3 is CAPGQGNSPLHF. CDR3 bases: TGTGCCCCGGGACAGGGAAATTCACCCCTCCACTTT.

The chain carries TRBV18 and TRBJ2-7, with 7 bases aligning to TRBD2. The ends lost 4 bases at V and 2 bases at J; junction bases unmatched: 5. The CDR3 loop spans 14 amino acids. The germline V gene has CDR1 KGHSH and CDR2 LQKENI. CDR3 coding DNA: TGTGCCAGCTCACGCCGGGACTATCCCTACGAGCAGTACTTC. Protein product: CASSRRDYPYEQYF.

This clone was picked up many times. The rearrangement uses TRBV27 and TRBJ2-7; TRBD2 matches 11 bases. From germline, CDR1 is MNHEY and CDR2 SMNVEV (reference sequence). The CDR3 runs 15 residues. The V gene end was trimmed by 5 bases and the J gene end by 0 bases; junction bases not matched to a gene: 3. CDR3 coding DNA: TGTGCCAGCAGTAAGACTAGCGGGACCTCCTACGAGCAGTACTTC. It encodes CASSKTSGTSYEQYF.

This chain connects TRBV19 to TRBJ2-1; TRBD2 matches 11 bases. The CDR3 covers 15 residues. With 2 bases clipped from V and 7 bases from J, the junction kept 4 bases outside the gene matches. The germline gives CDR1 LNHDA, CDR2 SQIVND (reference sequence). CDR3 DNA: TGTGCCAGTAGTATATCTAGCGGGAGGCAGAATGAGCAGTTCTTC. Translation gives CASSISSGRQNEQFF. The complete variable domain, with remaining parts taken from reference TRBV19 and TRBJ2-1, reads DGGITQSPKYLFRKEGQNVTLSCEQNLNHDAMYWYRQDPGQGLRLIYYSQIVNDFQKGDIAEGYSVSREKKESFPLTVTSAQKNPTAFYLCASSISSGRQNEQFFGPGTRLTVL.

J is TRBJ1-6 and V is TRBV19; 8 nucleotides agree with TRBD1. Germline V lookup: CDR1 LNHDA, CDR2 SQIVND (reference sequence). Losses at the gene ends were 6 bases for V and 5 bases for J; bases not matched to a gene: 3. This CDR3 has 14 residues. CDR3 amino acids: CASRWDRNNSPLHF. The CDR3 bases are TGTGCCAGTAGGTGGGACAGGAATAATTCACCCCTCCACTTT.

The chain couples TRBV5-6 to TRBJ2-7, with D tentatively TRBD1 (8 bases). Looked up from germline, CDR1 is SGHDT and CDR2 is YYEEEE. With 1 base removed from V and 1 base from J, the gap between germline ends came to 18 bases. CDR3 length equals 17 residues. The CDR3 DNA follows: TGTGCCAGCAGCTTGTCAGGGGGCCTAGCGGAGTCCTACGAGCAGTACTTC. Its protein product is CASSLSGGLAESYEQYF.

The chain uses TRBV19 and TRBJ2-2; 8 positions match TRBD1. The CDR3 sequence is 16 residues long. Germline V CDR1 and CDR2: LNHDA, SQIVND (reference sequence). J gave up 5 bases and V 7 bases, and 12 bases lay outside the gene matches. Here the CDR3 reads CASTPRMDRVTGELFF. The CDR3 DNA is TGTGCCAGTACTCCCCGGATGGACAGGGTAACCGGGGAGCTGTTTTTT.